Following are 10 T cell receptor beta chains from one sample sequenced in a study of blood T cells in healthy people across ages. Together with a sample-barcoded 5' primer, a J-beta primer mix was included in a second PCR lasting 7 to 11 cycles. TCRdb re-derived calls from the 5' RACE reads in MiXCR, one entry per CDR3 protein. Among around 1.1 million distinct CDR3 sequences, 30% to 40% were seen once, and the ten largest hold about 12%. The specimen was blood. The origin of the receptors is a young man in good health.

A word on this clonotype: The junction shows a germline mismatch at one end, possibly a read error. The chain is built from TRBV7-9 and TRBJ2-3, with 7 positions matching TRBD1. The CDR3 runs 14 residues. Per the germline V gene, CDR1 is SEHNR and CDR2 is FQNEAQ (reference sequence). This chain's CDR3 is CVSSLGGRRDTQYF. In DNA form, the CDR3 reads TGTGTCAGCAGCTTAGGGGGCCGGAGGGATACGCAGTATTTT.

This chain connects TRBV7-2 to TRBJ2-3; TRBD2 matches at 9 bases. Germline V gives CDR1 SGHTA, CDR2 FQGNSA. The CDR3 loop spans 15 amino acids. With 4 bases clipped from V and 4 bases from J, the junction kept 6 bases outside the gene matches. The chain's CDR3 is CASSYAGGPADTQYF. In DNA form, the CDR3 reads TGTGCCAGCAGCTACGCGGGGGGGCCGGCAGATACGCAGTATTTT.

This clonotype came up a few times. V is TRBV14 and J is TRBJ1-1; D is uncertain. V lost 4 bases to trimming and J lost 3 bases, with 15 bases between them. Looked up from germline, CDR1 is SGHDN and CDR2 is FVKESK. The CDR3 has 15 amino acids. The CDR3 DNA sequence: TGTGCCAGCAGCCGACGTCACGCCGCGGACACTGAAGCTTTCTTT. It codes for CASSRRHAADTEAFF.

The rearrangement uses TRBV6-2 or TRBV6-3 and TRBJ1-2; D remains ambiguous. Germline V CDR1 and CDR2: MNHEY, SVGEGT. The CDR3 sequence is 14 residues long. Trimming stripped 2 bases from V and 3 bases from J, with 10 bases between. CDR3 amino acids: CASSYVGDYYGYTF. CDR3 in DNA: TGTGCCAGCAGTTACGTTGGGGATTACTATGGCTACACCTTC.

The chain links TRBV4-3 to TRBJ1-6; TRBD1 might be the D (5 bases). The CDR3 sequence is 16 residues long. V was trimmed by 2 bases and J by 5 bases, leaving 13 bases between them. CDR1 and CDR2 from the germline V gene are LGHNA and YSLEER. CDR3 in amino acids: CASSQSLRDDNSPLHF. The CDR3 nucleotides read TGCGCCAGCAGCCAATCCCTACGGGACGATAATTCACCCCTCCACTTT.

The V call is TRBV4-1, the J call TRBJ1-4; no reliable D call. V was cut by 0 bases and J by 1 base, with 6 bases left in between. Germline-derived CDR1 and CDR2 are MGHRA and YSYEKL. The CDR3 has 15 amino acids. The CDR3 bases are TGCGCCAGCAGCCAAGATGAGGGAACTAATGAAAAACTGTTTTTT. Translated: CASSQDEGTNEKLFF.

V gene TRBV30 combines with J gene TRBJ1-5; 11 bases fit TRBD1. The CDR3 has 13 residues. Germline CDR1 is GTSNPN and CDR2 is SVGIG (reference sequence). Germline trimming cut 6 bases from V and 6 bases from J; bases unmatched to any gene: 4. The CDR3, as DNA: TGTGCCTGTGAGGGACAGGGGGGTCAGCCCCAGCATTTT. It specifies CACEGQGGQPQHF.

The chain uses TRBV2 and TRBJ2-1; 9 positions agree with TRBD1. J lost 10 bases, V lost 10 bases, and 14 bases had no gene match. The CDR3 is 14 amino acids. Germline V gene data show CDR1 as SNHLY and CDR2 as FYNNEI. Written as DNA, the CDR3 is TGTGCCACCAAAAGGGACAGGGATTTAGGCGAGCAGTTCTTC. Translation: CATKRDRDLGEQFF.

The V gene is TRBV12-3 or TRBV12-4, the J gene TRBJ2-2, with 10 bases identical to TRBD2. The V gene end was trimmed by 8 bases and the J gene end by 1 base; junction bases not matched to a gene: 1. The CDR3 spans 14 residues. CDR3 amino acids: CASRLAGNTGELFF. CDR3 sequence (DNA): TGTGCCAGCCGACTAGCGGGGAACACCGGGGAGCTGTTTTTT.

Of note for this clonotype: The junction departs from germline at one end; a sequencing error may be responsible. The CDR3 sequence: CAGSSQYSNQPQHF. CDR3 in DNA: TGTGCCGGCAGTTCACAGTATAGCAATCAGCCCCAGCATTTT. The chain joins TRBV6-5 to TRBJ1-5; D remains ambiguous. The CDR3 totals 14 residues. Germline V lookup: CDR1 MNHEY, CDR2 SVGAGI.